This TCR beta chain originates from a study of beta chain features in type 1 diabetes. Whole-study results and caveats: The influence of HLA type on TCRB rearrangement stayed undetermined.

Germline V gene sequence: CDR1 MNHNY, CDR2 SVGAGI (reference sequence). V lost 5 bases and J lost 7; bases outside the gene matches: 8. This CDR3 is 14 amino acids long. Expressed TCRB transcripts got sequenced, as all isolated RNA was reverse transcribed. Here immunoSEQ multiplex PCR was the method, and the copy in TCRdb shows in-frame clones only, minus some. The sample has 38,000 or so clones, about two thirds seen once. About this clone itself: The antigen remains undetermined.

Donors contributed one heparinised blood draw apiece, averaging about 116 mL. The sequence was obtained from a woman aged 25 to 39 in good health. This chain connects TRBV6-6 to TRBJ2-3, with 8 bases lining up with TRBD1. Source material: Tregs from blood. DNA of the CDR3: TGTGCCAGCAGTCGACAGGGGACCTATAATACGCAGTATTTT. This gives the protein CASSRQGTYNTQYF.